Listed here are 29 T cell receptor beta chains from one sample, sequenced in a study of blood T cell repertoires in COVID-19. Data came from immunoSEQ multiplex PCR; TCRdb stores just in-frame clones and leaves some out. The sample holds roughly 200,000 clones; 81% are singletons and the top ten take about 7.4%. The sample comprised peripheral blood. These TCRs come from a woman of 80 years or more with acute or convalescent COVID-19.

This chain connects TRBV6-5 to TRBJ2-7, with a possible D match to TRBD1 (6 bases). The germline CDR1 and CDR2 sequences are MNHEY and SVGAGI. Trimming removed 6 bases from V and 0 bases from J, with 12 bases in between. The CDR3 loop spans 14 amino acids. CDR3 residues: CASSRDRFSYEQYF. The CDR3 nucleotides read TGTGCCAGCAGCCGAGACAGGTTCTCCTACGAGCAGTACTTC.

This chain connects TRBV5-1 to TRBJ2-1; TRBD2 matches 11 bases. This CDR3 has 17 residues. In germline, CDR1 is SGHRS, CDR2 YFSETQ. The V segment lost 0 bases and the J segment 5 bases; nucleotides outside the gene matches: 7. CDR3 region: CASSLGGGTSGDNEQFF. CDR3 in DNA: TGCGCCAGCAGCTTGGGGGGTGGGACTAGCGGCGACAATGAGCAGTTCTTC.

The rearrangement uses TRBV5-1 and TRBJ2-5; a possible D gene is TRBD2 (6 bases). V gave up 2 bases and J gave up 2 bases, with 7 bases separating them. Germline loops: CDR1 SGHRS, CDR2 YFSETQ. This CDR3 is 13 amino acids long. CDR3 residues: CASSFGLQETQYF. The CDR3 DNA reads TGCGCCAGCAGCTTCGGACTACAAGAGACCCAGTACTTC. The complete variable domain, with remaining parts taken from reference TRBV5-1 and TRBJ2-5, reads KAGVTQTPRYLIKTRGQQVTLSCSPISGHRSVSWYQQTPGQGLQFLFEYFSETQRNKGNFPGRFSGRQFSNSRSEMNVSTLELGDSALYLCASSFGLQETQYFGPGTRLLVL.

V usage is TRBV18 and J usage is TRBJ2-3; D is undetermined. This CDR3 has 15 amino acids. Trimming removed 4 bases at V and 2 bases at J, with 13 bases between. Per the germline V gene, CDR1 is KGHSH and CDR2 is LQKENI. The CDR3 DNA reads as TGTGCCAGCTCACAATCCCCGGCGGCCACAGATACGCAGTATTTT. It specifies CASSQSPAATDTQYF.

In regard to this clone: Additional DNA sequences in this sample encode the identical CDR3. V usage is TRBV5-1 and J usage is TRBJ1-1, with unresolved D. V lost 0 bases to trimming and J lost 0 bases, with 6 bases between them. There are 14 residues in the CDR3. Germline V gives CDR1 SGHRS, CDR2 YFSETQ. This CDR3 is CASSLETVNTEAFF. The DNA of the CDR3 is TGCGCCAGCAGCTTGGAAACAGTGAACACTGAAGCTTTCTTT.

Here the CDR3 reads CASRPLAGDLYNEQFF. CDR3 in DNA: TGCGCCAGCAGACCACTAGCGGGAGATTTATACAATGAGCAGTTCTTC. The V call is TRBV5-1, the J call TRBJ2-1; 11 bases are a match to TRBD2. Germline lookup yields CDR1 SGHRS and CDR2 YFSETQ. The CDR3 extends over 16 amino acids. After removal of 5 bases from V and 4 bases from J, the junction contained 8 bases not matched to a gene.

CDR3 nucleotide sequence: TGTGCCAGCAGAAGTCGGGAAGTCACTGAAGCTTTCTTT. It encodes CASRSREVTEAFF. The chain is built from TRBV11-2 and TRBJ1-1; D remains unclear. CDR3 size: 13 residues. The germline V gene encodes CDR1 SGHAT and CDR2 FQNNGV. Trimming removed 6 bases from V and 4 bases from J, with 12 bases in between.

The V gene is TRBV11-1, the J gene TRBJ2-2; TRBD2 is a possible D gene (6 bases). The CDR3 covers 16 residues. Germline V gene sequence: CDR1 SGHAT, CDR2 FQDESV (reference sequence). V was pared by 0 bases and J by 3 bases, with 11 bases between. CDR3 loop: CASSLARGWDTGELFF. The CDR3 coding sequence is TGTGCCAGCAGCTTAGCGCGGGGATGGGACACCGGGGAGCTGTTTTTT.

The CDR3 DNA is TGTGCCTGGAGTGCTCCCCGACAGTTTAACTATGGCTACACCTTC. Amino acid sequence: CAWSAPRQFNYGYTF. The chain employs TRBV30 and TRBJ1-2; D might be TRBD1 (5 bases). V lost 1 base and J 1 base, leaving 13 bases between the germline ends. CDR3 size: 15 residues. Germline loops: CDR1 GTSNPN, CDR2 SVGIG (reference sequence).

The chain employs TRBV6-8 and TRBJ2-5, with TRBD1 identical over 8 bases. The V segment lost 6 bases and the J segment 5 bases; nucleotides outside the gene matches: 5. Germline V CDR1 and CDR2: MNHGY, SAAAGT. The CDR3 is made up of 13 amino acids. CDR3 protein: CASREQGVETQYF. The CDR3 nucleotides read TGTGCCAGCAGGGAACAGGGGGTTGAGACCCAGTACTTC.

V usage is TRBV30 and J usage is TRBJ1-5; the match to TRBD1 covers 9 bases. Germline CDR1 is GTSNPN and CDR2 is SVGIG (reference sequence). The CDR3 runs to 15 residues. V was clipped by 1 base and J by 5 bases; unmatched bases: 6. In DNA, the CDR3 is TGTGCCTGGAGTGCAGGACAGGGGAATGATCAGCCCCAGCATTTT. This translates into CAWSAGQGNDQPQHF.

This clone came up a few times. The DNA for the CDR3 is TGTGCCTGGAACAACAGGGGGCCAACTGAAGCTTTCTTT. It is translated as CAWNNRGPTEAFF. This chain links TRBV30 with TRBJ1-1, with 9 bases aligning to TRBD1. Germline lookup yields CDR1 GTSNPN and CDR2 SVGIG (reference sequence). The CDR3 is 13 amino acids. The junction had 5 bases not matched to a gene; V was cut back by 4 bases and J by 5 bases.

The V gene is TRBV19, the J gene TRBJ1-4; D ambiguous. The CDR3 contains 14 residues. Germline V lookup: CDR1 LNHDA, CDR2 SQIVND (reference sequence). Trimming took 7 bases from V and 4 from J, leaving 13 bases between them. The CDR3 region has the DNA TGTGCCAGTAACGACCGGAGTCTTAATGAAAAACTGTTTTTT. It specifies CASNDRSLNEKLFF.

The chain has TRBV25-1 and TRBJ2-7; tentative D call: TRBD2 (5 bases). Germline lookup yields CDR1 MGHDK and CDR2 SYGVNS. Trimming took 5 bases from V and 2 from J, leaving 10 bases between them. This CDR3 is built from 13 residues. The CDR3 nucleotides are TGTGCCAGCAGTACCGGGGTCCCCTACGAGCAGTACTTC. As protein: CASSTGVPYEQYF.

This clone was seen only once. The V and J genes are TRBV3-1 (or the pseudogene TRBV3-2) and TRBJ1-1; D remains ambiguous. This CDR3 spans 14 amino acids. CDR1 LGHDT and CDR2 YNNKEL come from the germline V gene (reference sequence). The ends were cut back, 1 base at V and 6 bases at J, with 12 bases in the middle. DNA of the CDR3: TGTGCCAGCAGCCAAGGGGCAGGTCTTGCTGAAGCTTTCTTT. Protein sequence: CASSQGAGLAEAFF.

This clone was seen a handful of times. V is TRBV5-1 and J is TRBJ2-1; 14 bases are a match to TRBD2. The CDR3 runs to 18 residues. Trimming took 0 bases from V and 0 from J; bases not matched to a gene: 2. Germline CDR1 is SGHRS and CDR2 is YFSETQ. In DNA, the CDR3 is TGCGCCAGCAGCTTGGGGACTAGCGGGAGGAGCTCCTACAATGAGCAGTTCTTC. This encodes CASSLGTSGRSSYNEQFF.

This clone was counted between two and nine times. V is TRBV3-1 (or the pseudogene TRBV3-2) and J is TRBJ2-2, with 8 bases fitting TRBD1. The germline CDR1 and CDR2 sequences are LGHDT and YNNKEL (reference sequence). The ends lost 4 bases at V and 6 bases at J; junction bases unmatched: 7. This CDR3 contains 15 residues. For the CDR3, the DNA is TGTGCCAGCAGCCTTACAGGGGGATCTTCCGGGGAGCTGTTTTTT. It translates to CASSLTGGSSGELFF.

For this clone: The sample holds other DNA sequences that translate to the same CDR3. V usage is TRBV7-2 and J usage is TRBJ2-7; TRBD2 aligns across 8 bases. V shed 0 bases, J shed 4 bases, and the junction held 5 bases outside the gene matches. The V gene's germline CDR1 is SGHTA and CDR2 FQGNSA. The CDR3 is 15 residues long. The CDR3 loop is CASSLASSGSYEQYF. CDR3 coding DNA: TGTGCCAGCAGCTTAGCGTCTAGCGGGTCATACGAGCAGTACTTC.

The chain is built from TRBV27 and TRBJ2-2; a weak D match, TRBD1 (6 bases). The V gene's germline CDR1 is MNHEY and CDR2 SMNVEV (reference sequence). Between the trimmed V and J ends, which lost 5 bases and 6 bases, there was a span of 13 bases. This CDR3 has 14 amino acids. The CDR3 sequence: CASSTYRVPGELFF. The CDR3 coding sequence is TGTGCCAGCAGTACCTACAGGGTCCCCGGGGAGCTGTTTTTT.

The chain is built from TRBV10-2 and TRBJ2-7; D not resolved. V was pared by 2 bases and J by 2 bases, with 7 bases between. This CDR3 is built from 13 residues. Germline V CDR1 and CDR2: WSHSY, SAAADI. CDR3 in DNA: TGCGCCAGCAGTGAGGGTAGCCCCTACGAGCAGTACTTC. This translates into CASSEGSPYEQYF.

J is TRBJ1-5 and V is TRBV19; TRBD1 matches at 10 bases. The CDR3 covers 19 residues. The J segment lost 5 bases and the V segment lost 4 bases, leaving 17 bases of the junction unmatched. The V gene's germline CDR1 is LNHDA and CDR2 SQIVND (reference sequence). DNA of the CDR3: TGTGCCAGTAGTAGATTAAGGGACAGGGGCCGAGGCAGCGATCAGCCCCAGCATTTT. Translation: CASSRLRDRGRGSDQPQHF.

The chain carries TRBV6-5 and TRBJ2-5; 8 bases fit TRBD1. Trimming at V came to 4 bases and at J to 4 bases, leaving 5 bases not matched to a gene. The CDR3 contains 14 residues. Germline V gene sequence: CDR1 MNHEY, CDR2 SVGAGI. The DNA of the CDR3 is TGTGCCAGCAGTTCAAGCAGGGGGCGAGAGACCCAGTACTTC. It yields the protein CASSSSRGRETQYF.

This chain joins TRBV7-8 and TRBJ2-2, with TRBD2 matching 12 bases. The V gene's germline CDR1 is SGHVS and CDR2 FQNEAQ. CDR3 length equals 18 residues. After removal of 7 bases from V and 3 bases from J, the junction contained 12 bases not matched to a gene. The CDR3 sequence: CASTQRRGTSGHTGELFF. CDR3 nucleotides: TGTGCCAGCACCCAAAGACGGGGGACTAGCGGGCACACCGGGGAGCTGTTTTTT.

The CDR3, as DNA: TGTGCCAGCAGCTTGAGGGGCACTAACTATGGCTACACCTTC. As protein: CASSLRGTNYGYTF. This chain connects TRBV5-4 to TRBJ1-2, with D perhaps TRBD1 (5 bases). This CDR3 is built from 14 residues. Trimming removed 1 base from V and 0 bases from J, with 7 bases in between. Germline V gene sequence: CDR1 SGHNT, CDR2 YYREEE (reference sequence).

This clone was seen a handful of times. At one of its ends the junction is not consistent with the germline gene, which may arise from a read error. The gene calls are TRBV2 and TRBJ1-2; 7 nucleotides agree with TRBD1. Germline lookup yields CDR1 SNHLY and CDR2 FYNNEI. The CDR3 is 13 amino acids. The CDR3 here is CASREGGLGGYTF. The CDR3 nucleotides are TGTGCCAGCAGGGAAGGGGGCTTGGGTGGCTACACCTTC.

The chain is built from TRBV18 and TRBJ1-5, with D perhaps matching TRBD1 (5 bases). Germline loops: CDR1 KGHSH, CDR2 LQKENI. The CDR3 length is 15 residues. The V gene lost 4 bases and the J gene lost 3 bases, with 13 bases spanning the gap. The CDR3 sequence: CASSLTGPDNQPQHF. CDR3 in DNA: TGTGCCAGCTCACTCACAGGCCCTGACAATCAGCCCCAGCATTTT.

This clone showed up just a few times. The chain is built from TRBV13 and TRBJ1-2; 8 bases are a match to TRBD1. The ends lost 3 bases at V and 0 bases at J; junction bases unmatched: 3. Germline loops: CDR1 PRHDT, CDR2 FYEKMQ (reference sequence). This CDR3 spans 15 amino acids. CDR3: CASSFKQGANYGYTF. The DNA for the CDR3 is TGTGCCAGCAGCTTTAAACAGGGGGCTAACTATGGCTACACCTTC.

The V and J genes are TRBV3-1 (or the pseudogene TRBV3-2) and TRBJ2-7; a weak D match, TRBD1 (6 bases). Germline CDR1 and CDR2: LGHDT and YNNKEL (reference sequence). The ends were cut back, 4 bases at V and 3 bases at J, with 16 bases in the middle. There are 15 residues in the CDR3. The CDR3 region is CASSPLTGTVYEQYF. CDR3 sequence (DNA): TGTGCCAGCAGCCCATTAACAGGGACCGTCTACGAGCAGTACTTC.

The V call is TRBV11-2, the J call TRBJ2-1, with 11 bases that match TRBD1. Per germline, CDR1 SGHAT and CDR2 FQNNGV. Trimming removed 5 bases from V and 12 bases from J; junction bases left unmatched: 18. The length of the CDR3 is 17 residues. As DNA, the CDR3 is TGTGCCAGCAGCGCATCCCCGGACAGGGGGCTCGGTAGCGGGCAGTTCTTC. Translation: CASSASPDRGLGSGQFF.